This T cell receptor beta chain was sequenced for a study of blood T cell repertoires in COVID-19. Looking at the study overall: The samples span acute and convalescent COVID-19 from the United States, Italy and Spain. T cells, B-cell-depleted T cells, or PBMCs provided the cDNA or gDNA that served as material.

How the authors handled the data: The assay estimated nucleated cells by amplifying reference gene primers. TCRdb keeps only in-frame clones here, not all; method: immunoSEQ multiplex PCR. The D gene and trimming were derived from the DNA, and the V and J assignments and clone size from that table. Of hundreds of thousands of clones in the sample, approximately 91% were seen once. CDR3 size: 17 residues. V was pared by 2 bases and J by 4 bases, with 10 bases of the junction left unmatched. The germline V gene encodes CDR1 SGHRS and CDR2 YFSETQ. This TCR was recovered from a human donor in a cohort sampled during active COVID-19. The gene calls are TRBV5-1 and TRBJ1-2; 11 positions agree with TRBD1. The material sequenced was peripheral blood. This CDR3 reads CASSFGTGGPSPYGYTF. The CDR3, as DNA: TGCGCCAGCAGCTTCGGGACAGGGGGTCCCTCCCCCTATGGCTACACCTTC. Variable domain in full (rest from reference TRBV5-1 and TRBJ1-2): KAGVTQTPRYLIKTRGQQVTLSCSPISGHRSVSWYQQTPGQGLQFLFEYFSETQRNKGNFPGRFSGRQFSNSRSEMNVSTLELGDSALYLCASSFGTGGPSPYGYTFGSGTRLTVV.